What follows describes a single T cell receptor beta chain. The study ran its PCR with 60 Vbeta and 13 Jbeta primers. In the authors' workflow: An analysis performed later counted 74 million or so unique TCR beta chains (roughly 11 million of them shared). Here immunoSEQ multiplex PCR was the method, and the copy in TCRdb shows in-frame clones only, minus some. V and J calls and clone size are given by that table; D and trimming were obtained from the DNA. Of about 130,000 clones listed, approximately 60% are singletons. This sample is part of a study of cytomegalovirus exposure and HLA in healthy donors. Study information: Of around 410 genotyped donors, about 81% grouped in the Caucasian-associated ancestry cluster.

This CDR3 contains 13 residues. V was cut by 4 bases and J by 7 bases, with 11 bases left in between. Per germline, CDR1 MNHEY and CDR2 SMNVEV (reference sequence). The specimen sequenced was PBMCs. This receptor was taken from a human donor in good health. The chain couples TRBV27 to TRBJ1-5; D remains ambiguous. The CDR3 sequence: CASSSREGQPQHF. The CDR3 DNA sequence: TGTGCCAGCAGTTCCCGGGAAGGCCAGCCCCAGCATTTT.